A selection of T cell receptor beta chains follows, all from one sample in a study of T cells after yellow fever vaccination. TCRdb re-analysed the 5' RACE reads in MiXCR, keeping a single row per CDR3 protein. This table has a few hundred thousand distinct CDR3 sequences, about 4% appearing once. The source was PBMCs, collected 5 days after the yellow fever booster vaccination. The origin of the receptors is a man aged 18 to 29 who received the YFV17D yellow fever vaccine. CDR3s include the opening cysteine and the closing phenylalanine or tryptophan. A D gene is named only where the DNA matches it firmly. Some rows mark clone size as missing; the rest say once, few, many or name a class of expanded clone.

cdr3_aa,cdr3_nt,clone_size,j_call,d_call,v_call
CASSQNLGTEYSSPLHF,TGCGCCAGCAGCCAGAATCTGGGGACAGAGTACTCTTCACCCCTCCACTTT,NA,TRBJ1-6,TRBD1,TRBV4-1
CASSRDLQGGGYTF,TGTGCCAGCAGCCGAGATCTACAGGGAGGAGGCTACACCTTC,few,TRBJ1-2,NA,TRBV7-2
CASSEQGYGYTF,TGCGCCAGCAGCGAACAGGGCTATGGCTACACCTTC,many,TRBJ1-2,NA,TRBV5-1
CASSVRRGAEAFF,TGCGCCAGCAGTGTAAGGCGAGGGGCTGAAGCTTTCTTT,few,TRBJ1-1,NA,TRBV10-1
CSAPGQGANSPLHF,TGCAGTGCTCCGGGACAGGGCGCGAATTCACCCCTCCACTTT,few,TRBJ1-6,TRBD1,TRBV20-1
CASSLRTGYEQYF,TGTGCCAGCAGTCTAAGGACAGGGTACGAGCAGTACTTC,NA,TRBJ2-7,TRBD1,TRBV27
CASSRGGTARSPLHF,TGTGCCAGCAGTAGGGGGGGTACGGCAAGATCACCCCTCCACTTT,many,TRBJ1-6,NA,TRBV6-1
CASSSFGRNTEAFF,TGCGCCAGCAGCTCATTCGGAAGGAACACTGAAGCTTTCTTT,NA,TRBJ1-1,NA,TRBV5-1
CASSPQDRLNYGYTF,TGTGCCAGCAGTCCTCAGGACAGGCTTAACTATGGCTACACCTTC,NA,TRBJ1-2,TRBD1,TRBV6-5
CASSPGDRGVIGQPQHF,TGTGCCAGCAGCCCAGGGGACAGGGGAGTAATAGGACAGCCCCAGCATTTT,NA,TRBJ1-5,TRBD1,TRBV7-9
CASSFLRRQDLHYSNQPQHF,TGTGCCAGCAGCTTCCTTCGTCGGCAGGACTTACATTATAGCAATCAGCCCCAGCATTTT,NA,TRBJ1-5,NA,TRBV7-8
CASRGQVGNSPLHF,TGTGCCAGCAGGGGACAGGTTGGGAATTCACCCCTCCACTTT,few,TRBJ1-6,TRBD1,TRBV7-3
CASSGHYGYTF,TGTGCCAGCAGTGGTCACTATGGCTACACCTTC,NA,TRBJ1-2,NA,TRBV28
CASSSGTGREDTQYF,TGTGCCAGCTCATCAGGGACAGGGCGAGAGGATACGCAGTATTTT,NA,TRBJ2-3,TRBD1,TRBV18
CASSLVARGGITDTQYF,TGTGCCAGCAGCTTAGTCGCGCGGGGGGGTATCACAGATACGCAGTATTTT,few,TRBJ2-3,TRBD2,TRBV7-2
CASSWTDNSPLHF,TGCGCCAGCAGCTGGACAGATAATTCACCCCTCCACTTT,many,TRBJ1-6,NA,TRBV5-1
CSATDLAGGTDTQYF,TGCAGTGCTACTGACTTAGCGGGGGGGACAGATACGCAGTATTTT,few,TRBJ2-3,TRBD2,TRBV20-1
CASSLAGSPTGELFF,TGCGCCAGCAGCTTGGCAGGGTCTCCCACCGGGGAGCTGTTTTTT,few,TRBJ2-2,NA,TRBV5-1
CASSLMGLGGSNQPQHF,TGTGCCAGCAGTCTCATGGGGTTGGGGGGTAGCAATCAGCCCCAGCATTTT,NA,TRBJ1-5,NA,TRBV2
CAISEAGTGNTGELFF,TGTGCCATCAGTGAAGCCGGGACAGGGAACACCGGGGAGCTGTTTTTT,many,TRBJ2-2,TRBD1,TRBV10-3
CSARGGGDRADTQYF,TGCAGTGCTAGAGGCGGGGGAGACAGAGCAGATACGCAGTATTTT,NA,TRBJ2-3,TRBD2,TRBV20-1
CASSLERGSGEQFF,TGTGCCAGCAGCTTAGAACGGGGGAGCGGTGAGCAGTTCTTC,NA,TRBJ2-1,NA,TRBV7-2
CASKAPGGFSPLHF,TGTGCCAGCAAGGCCCCAGGTGGATTTTCACCCCTCCACTTT,many,TRBJ1-6,NA,TRBV6-2/TRBV6-3
CASSQGPGRYAEAFF,TGTGCCAGCAGCCAAGGGCCGGGACGCTACGCTGAAGCTTTCTTT,many,TRBJ1-1,NA,TRBV14
CASSPQTGGQPQHF,TGTGCCAGCAGCCCCCAGACCGGGGGTCAGCCCCAGCATTTT,few,TRBJ1-5,NA,TRBV7-2
CASSDLDSRQGGYNEQFF,TGTGCCAGCAGTGATCTGGACAGCCGCCAGGGCGGCTACAATGAGCAGTTCTTC,many,TRBJ2-1,NA,TRBV25-1
CASSLVWGTSGGGHTGELFF,TGTGCCAGCAGCTTGGTATGGGGGACTAGCGGGGGAGGCCACACCGGGGAGCTGTTTTTT,NA,TRBJ2-2,TRBD2,TRBV5-5
CASSYLRDKAGYTF,TGTGCCAGCAGTTACCTCCGGGACAAGGCTGGCTACACCTTC,NA,TRBJ1-2,NA,TRBV6-5
CASSKAQRNEQFF,TGTGCCAGCAGCAAAGCGCAAAGGAATGAGCAGTTCTTC,NA,TRBJ2-1,NA,TRBV21-1
CASSRFLTSGGYNEQFF,TGTGCCAGCAGCCGATTCCTGACTAGCGGGGGGTACAATGAGCAGTTCTTC,few,TRBJ2-1,TRBD2,TRBV7-2
CSVQRQRSPDTQYF,TGCAGCGTTCAACGACAGCGCTCACCAGATACGCAGTATTTT,few,TRBJ2-3,NA,TRBV29-1
CASSYLLGNTIYF,TGTGCCAGCAGTTATCTGCTCGGAAACACCATATATTTT,many,TRBJ1-3,NA,TRBV6-5
CASSLLAGVTDTQYF,TGTGCCAGCAGTTTACTAGCGGGGGTCACAGATACGCAGTATTTT,NA,TRBJ2-3,TRBD2,TRBV12-3/TRBV12-4
CASSHRQGGQPQHF,TGTGCCAGCAGTCACCGACAGGGAGGACAGCCCCAGCATTTT,many,TRBJ1-5,TRBD1,TRBV12-3/TRBV12-4
CASSSWGGRTEAFF,TGTGCCAGCAGCTCGTGGGGAGGGCGGACTGAAGCTTTCTTT,many,TRBJ1-1,NA,TRBV7-2
CASSSLLNEKLFF,TGTGCCAGCAGCTCGCTACTTAATGAAAAACTGTTTTTT,few,TRBJ1-4,NA,TRBV11-2
CASYTSGAYNEQFF,TGTGCCTCCTACACAAGCGGAGCCTACAATGAGCAGTTCTTC,many,TRBJ2-1,NA,TRBV12-3/TRBV12-4
CASSLPHSVQAKNIQYF,TGTGCCAGCAGCTTACCGCACTCCGTCCAAGCCAAAAACATTCAGTACTTC,few,TRBJ2-4,NA,TRBV7-9
CASSSDTGTDTQYF,TGCGCCAGCAGCTCGGACACCGGCACAGATACGCAGTATTTT,many,TRBJ2-3,NA,TRBV5-1
CAVMRGVGETQYF,TGTGCCGTCATGAGGGGGGTCGGAGAGACCCAGTACTTC,few,TRBJ2-5,NA,TRBV6-1
CASSRATDSGANVLTF,TGCGCCAGCAGCAGGGCCACGGACTCTGGGGCCAACGTCCTGACTTTC,NA,TRBJ2-6,NA,TRBV5-1
CAISGSTDAEAFF,TGTGCCATCAGTGGTAGTACCGACGCTGAAGCTTTCTTT,NA,TRBJ1-1,NA,TRBV10-3
CASSLGEHQPQHF,TGTGCCAGCAGTTTAGGGGAGCATCAGCCCCAGCATTTT,many,TRBJ1-5,NA,TRBV12-3/TRBV12-4
CASSQPGAGTEAFF,TGTGCCAGCAGCCAACCTGGGGCAGGTACTGAAGCTTTCTTT,many,TRBJ1-1,NA,TRBV14
CASRSRGADTGELFF,TGTGCCTCCCGGAGTAGGGGCGCGGACACCGGGGAGCTGTTTTTT,few,TRBJ2-2,NA,TRBV2
CASSLYQDGYTF,TGCGCCAGCAGCTTGTATCAAGATGGCTACACCTTC,few,TRBJ1-2,NA,TRBV5-1
CSAWTGAESSPLHF,TGCAGTGCGTGGACAGGGGCCGAGAGTTCACCCCTCCACTTT,many,TRBJ1-6,TRBD1,TRBV20-1
CASIRGLVNTEAFF,TGTGCCAGCATTCGGGGTTTGGTGAACACTGAAGCTTTCTTT,NA,TRBJ1-1,NA,TRBV28
CASSYNRDNSPLHF,TGTGCCAGCAGTTACAACAGGGATAATTCACCCCTCCACTTT,few,TRBJ1-6,NA,TRBV6-5
CASSQEEVRTHGYNEQFF,TGCGCCAGCAGCCAAGAGGAGGTCCGGACCCACGGCTACAATGAGCAGTTCTTC,few,TRBJ2-1,NA,TRBV4-3